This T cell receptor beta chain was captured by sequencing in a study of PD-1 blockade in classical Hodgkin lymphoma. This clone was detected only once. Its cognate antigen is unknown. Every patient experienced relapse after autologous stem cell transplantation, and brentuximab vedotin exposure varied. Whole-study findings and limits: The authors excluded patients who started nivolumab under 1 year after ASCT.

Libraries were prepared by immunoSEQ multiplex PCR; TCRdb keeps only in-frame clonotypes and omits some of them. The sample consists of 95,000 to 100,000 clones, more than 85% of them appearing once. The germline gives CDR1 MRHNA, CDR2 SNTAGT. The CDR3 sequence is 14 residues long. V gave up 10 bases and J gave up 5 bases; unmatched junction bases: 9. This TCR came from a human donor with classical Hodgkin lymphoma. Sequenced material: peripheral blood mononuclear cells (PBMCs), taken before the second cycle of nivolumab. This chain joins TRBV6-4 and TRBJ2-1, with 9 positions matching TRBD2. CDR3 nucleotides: TGTGCCACCTCTAAGCGGGGGGCCCACAATGAGCAGTTCTTC. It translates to CATSKRGAHNEQFF.